Sequencing of this TCR beta chain was carried out in a study of T cell changes during pregnancy in multiple sclerosis. This table comes from immunoSEQ multiplex PCR, and its TCRdb copy is limited to in-frame clones, with some not included. The sample yields about 100,000 clones, approximately 90% seen once. Sequencing used peripheral blood, obtained in the third trimester of pregnancy. The receptor's source is a female donor in good health, enrolled as a control in a pregnancy study.

CDR3 DNA sequence: TGCGCCAGCAGCCTTCAACAGGGGGCACATGAGCAGTTCTTC. It is translated as CASSLQQGAHEQFF. The chain recombines TRBV4-3 with TRBJ2-1; 9 nucleotides align to TRBD1. This CDR3 has 14 residues. V was pared by 4 bases and J by 8 bases, with 6 bases of the junction left unmatched. In germline, CDR1 is LGHNA, CDR2 YSLEER.